Only one count was recorded for the clone carrying this T cell receptor beta chain. The entry originates in a study of blood T cell repertoires in COVID-19. The CDR3 spans 14 residues. V was shortened by 5 bases and J by 4 bases, with 13 bases between the two germline ends. The germline gives CDR1 MNHEY, CDR2 SVGEGT. Only in-frame clones appear in the TCRdb table, and some are missing; sequencing was by immunoSEQ multiplex PCR. This sample has about 180,000 clones; approximately 80% occur once, and the top ten carry 1.5%. The TCR was taken from a human donor in a cohort sampled during active COVID-19. Sequencing was done on a sample of peripheral blood. This chain links TRBV6-2 or TRBV6-3 with TRBJ2-3; the D gene is possibly TRBD1 (6 bases). DNA of the CDR3: TGTGCCAGCAGTCAGGACAGCGAGCCAGATACGCAGTATTTT. This translates into CASSQDSEPDTQYF.